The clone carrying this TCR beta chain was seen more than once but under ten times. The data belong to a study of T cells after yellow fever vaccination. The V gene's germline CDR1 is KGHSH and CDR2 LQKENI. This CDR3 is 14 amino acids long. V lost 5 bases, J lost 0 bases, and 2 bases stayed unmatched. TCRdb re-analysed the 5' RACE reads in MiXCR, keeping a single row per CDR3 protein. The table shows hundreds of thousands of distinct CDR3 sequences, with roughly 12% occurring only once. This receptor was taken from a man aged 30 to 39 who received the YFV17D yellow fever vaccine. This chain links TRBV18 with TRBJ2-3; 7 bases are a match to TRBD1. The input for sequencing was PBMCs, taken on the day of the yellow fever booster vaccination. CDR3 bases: TGTGCCAGCTCAACGGGACAGAGCACAGATACGCAGTATTTT. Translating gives CASSTGQSTDTQYF.